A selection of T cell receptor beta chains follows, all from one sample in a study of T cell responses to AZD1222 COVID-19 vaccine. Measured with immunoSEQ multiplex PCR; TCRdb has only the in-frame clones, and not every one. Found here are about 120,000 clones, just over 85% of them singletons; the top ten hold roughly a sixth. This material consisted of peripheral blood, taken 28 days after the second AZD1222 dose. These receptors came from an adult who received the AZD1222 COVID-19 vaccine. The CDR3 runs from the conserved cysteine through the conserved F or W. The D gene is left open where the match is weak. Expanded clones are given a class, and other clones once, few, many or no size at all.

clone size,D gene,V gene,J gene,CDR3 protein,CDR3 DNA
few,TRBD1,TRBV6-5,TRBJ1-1,CASSWDRQNTEAFF,TGTGCCAGCAGCTGGGACAGACAGAACACTGAAGCTTTCTTT
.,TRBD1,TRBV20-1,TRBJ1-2,CSASGDRVDYGYTF,TGCAGTGCTAGTGGGGACAGGGTAGACTATGGCTACACCTTC
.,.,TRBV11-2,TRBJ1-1,CASSLEVMNTEAFF,TGTGCCAGCAGCTTAGAAGTTATGAACACTGAAGCTTTCTTT
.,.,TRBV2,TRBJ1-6,CASRQGRNNSPLHF,TGTGCCAGCAGACAGGGCCGAAATAATTCACCCCTCCACTTT
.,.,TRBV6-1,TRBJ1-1,CASSEAGGQAFF,TGTGCCAGCAGTGAAGCGGGGGGTCAGGCTTTCTTT
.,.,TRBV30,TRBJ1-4,CAWRLIPGPTNEKLFF,TGTGCCTGGAGGCTCATACCAGGGCCAACTAATGAAAAACTGTTTTTT
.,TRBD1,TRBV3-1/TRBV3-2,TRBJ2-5,CASSRDQGAKRETQYF,TGTGCCAGCAGCCGGGATCAGGGGGCAAAGCGGGAGACCCAGTACTTC
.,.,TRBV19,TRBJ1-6,CASSIGPINSPLHF,TGTGCCAGTAGTATAGGGCCGATAAATTCACCCCTCCACTTT
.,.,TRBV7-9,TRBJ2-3,CASSPGGLISTDTQYF,TGTGCCAGCAGCCCCGGAGGCCTGATCAGCACAGATACGCAGTATTTT
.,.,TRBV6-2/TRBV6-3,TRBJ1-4,CASSYSMSDRNEKLFF,TGTGCCAGCAGTTACTCGATGTCGGACAGAAATGAAAAACTGTTTTTT
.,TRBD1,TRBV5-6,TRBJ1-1,CASSFDRESVKAFF,TGTGCCAGCAGCTTTGACAGGGAGTCGGTAAAAGCTTTCTTT
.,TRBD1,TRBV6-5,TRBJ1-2,CASSPAGGNGYTF,TGTGCCAGCAGCCCCGCAGGGGGTAATGGCTACACCTTC
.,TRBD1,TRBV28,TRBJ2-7,CASSLSQGGDEQYF,TGTGCCAGCAGTTTATCACAGGGGGGCGATGAGCAGTACTTC
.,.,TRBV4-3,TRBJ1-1,CASSQGGFQAFF,TGCGCCAGCAGCCAAGGGGGGTTTCAAGCTTTCTTT
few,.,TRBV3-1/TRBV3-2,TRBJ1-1,CASSHPWQGGTEAFF,TGTGCCAGCAGCCACCCCTGGCAGGGAGGGACTGAAGCTTTCTTT
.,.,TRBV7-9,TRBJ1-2,CASSLGQVSGYTF,TGTGCCAGCAGCTTAGGGCAGGTGTCCGGCTACACCTTC
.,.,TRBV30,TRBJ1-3,CAWSGDFSSGNTIYF,TGTGCCTGGAGCGGGGACTTTAGCTCTGGAAACACCATATATTTT
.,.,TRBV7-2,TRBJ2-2,CASSLQGRNTGELFF,TGTGCCAGCAGCTTACAGGGGCGGAACACCGGGGAGCTGTTTTTT
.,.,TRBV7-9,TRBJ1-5,CASSSLRGDQPQHF,TGTGCCAGCAGCTCCTTGCGGGGGGATCAGCCCCAGCATTTT
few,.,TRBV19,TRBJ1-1,CASSIGVGAHTEAFF,TGTGCCAGTAGTATCGGTGTAGGGGCGCACACTGAAGCTTTCTTT
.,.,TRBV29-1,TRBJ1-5,CSVSGTLNQPQHF,TGCAGCGTTTCCGGGACACTCAATCAGCCCCAGCATTTT
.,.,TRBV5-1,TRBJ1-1,CASSPAGRDTEAFF,TGCGCCAGCAGTCCTGCAGGGAGGGACACTGAAGCTTTCTTT
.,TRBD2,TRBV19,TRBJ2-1,CASSTSGGPDEQFF,TGTGCCAGTAGTACTAGCGGGGGCCCCGATGAGCAGTTCTTC
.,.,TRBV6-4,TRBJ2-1,CASSNYLEGEQFF,TGTGCCAGCAGTAATTACCTGGAGGGTGAGCAGTTCTTC
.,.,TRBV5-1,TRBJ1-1,CASSFEGPTEAFF,TGCGCCAGCAGCTTCGAGGGTCCCACTGAAGCTTTCTTT
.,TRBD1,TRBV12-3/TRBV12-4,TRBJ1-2,CASSFGQGRGYTF,TGTGCCAGCAGTTTCGGACAGGGCCGTGGCTACACCTTC
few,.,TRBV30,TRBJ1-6,CAWEGTPGSPLHF,TGTGCCTGGGAGGGAACCCCAGGGTCACCCCTCCACTTT
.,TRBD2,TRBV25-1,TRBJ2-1,CASSLGGGFYNEQFF,TGTGCCAGCAGTCTTGGCGGGGGGTTCTACAATGAGCAGTTCTTC
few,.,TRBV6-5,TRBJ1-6,CASSYGTTRSPLHF,TGTGCCAGCAGTTACGGGACGACCAGGTCACCCCTCCACTTT
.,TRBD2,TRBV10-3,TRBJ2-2,CAISVSGGSSDRLSGELFF,TGTGCCATCAGTGTGTCCGGCGGGAGCAGTGATCGTCTATCCGGGGAGCTGTTTTTT
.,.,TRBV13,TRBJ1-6,CASSLTDPFDSPLHF,TGTGCCAGCAGCTTGACCGATCCCTTTGATTCACCCCTCCACTTT
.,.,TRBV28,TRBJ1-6,CASSLSGTPGLHF,TGTGCCAGCAGTTTATCGGGGACCCCGGGGCTCCACTTT
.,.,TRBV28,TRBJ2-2,CASSLGGSGTGELFF,TGTGCCAGCAGTTTAGGGGGCTCGGGCACCGGGGAGCTGTTTTTT
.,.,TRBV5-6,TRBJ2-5,CASTMDSEETQYF,TGTGCCAGCACGATGGACAGCGAAGAGACCCAGTACTTC
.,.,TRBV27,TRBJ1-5,CASSLSTANNQPQHF,TGTGCCAGCAGTTTATCTACGGCTAACAATCAGCCCCAGCATTTT
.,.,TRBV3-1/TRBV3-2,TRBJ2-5,CASSQDKTEIQEAQYF,TGTGCCAGCAGCCAAGATAAGACAGAGATTCAAGAGGCCCAGTACTTC
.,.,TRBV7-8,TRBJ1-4,CASSLMGDWIEKLFF,TGTGCCAGCAGCTTAATGGGGGATTGGATTGAAAAACTGTTTTTT
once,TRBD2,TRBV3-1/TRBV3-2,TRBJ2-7,CASSQDGTSGGRDNEQYF,TGTGCCAGCAGCCAAGATGGGACTAGCGGGGGTAGAGACAACGAGCAGTACTTC
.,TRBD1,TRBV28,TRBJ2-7,CASVPGTAPYEQYF,TGTGCCAGTGTACCGGGGACAGCCCCCTACGAGCAGTACTTC
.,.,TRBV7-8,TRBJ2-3,CASSAYTTGTDTQYF,TGTGCCAGCAGCGCCTATACGACAGGCACAGATACGCAGTATTTT
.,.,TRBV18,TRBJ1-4,CASSPRSEKLFF,TGTGCCAGCTCACCCCGGAGTGAAAAACTGTTTTTT
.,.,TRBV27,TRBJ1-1,CASRLGLGGRVNTEAFF,TGTGCCAGCAGGCTGGGGCTCGGGGGGCGCGTGAACACTGAAGCTTTCTTT
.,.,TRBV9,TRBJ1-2,CASSVESSLYGYTF,TGTGCCAGCAGCGTAGAGTCCAGCCTCTATGGCTACACCTTC
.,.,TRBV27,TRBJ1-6,CASSLLGGAGGSPLHF,TGTGCCAGCAGTTTACTCGGGGGGGCGGGGGGTTCACCCCTCCACTTT
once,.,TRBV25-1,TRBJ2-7,CASSESDPYEQYF,TGTGCCAGCAGTGAATCGGATCCATACGAGCAGTACTTC
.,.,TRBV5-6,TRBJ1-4,CASRVEGGSEGKLFF,TGTGCCAGCAGGGTCGAGGGGGGCAGTGAGGGAAAACTGTTTTTT
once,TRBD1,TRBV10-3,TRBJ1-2,CAISDSYGQGGNGYTF,TGTGCCATCAGTGACTCCTATGGACAGGGAGGGAATGGCTACACCTTC